The 27 T cell receptor beta chains below all came from one sample that was sequenced in a study of blood T cell repertoires in COVID-19. Profiling relied on immunoSEQ multiplex PCR, and the TCRdb table lists in-frame clones only, not all of them. Of about 480,000 clones listed, roughly 88% were seen once; the top ten hold 1.5% to 2%. Sequenced sample: PBMCs or T cells enriched from blood (not recorded which). Receptors originate from a woman aged 40 to 50 who had recovered from COVID-19.

This chain links TRBV24-1 with TRBJ2-7, with TRBD1 matching 11 bases. The length of the CDR3 is 15 residues. Germline loops: CDR1 KGHDR, CDR2 SFDVKD. The V segment lost 4 bases and the J segment 6 bases; nucleotides outside the gene matches: 7. The CDR3 DNA follows: TGTGCCACCAGTGACCCCACCGGGACAGGGGGCGAGCAGTACTTC. The encoded protein is CATSDPTGTGGEQYF.

The V gene is TRBV4-3, the J gene TRBJ1-6; a weak D match, TRBD1 (5 bases). The CDR3 length is 18 residues. Trimming cost V 4 bases and J 0 bases, with 16 bases left between them. Germline CDR1 and CDR2: LGHNA and YSLEER. CDR3: CASSLQGPASSYNSPLHF. The CDR3 DNA is TGCGCCAGCAGCCTCCAGGGTCCCGCAAGCTCCTATAATTCACCCCTCCACTTT.

The chain uses TRBV3-1 (or the pseudogene TRBV3-2) and TRBJ2-7; possibly TRBD2 for D (5 bases). Germline lookup yields CDR1 LGHDT and CDR2 YNNKEL (reference sequence). There are 16 residues in the CDR3. V lost 1 base, J lost 0 bases, and 13 bases lay in between. This CDR3 reads CASSQGGALSSYEQYF. DNA for the CDR3: TGTGCCAGCAGCCAAGGGGGAGCTTTGAGCTCCTACGAGCAGTACTTC.

The rearrangement links TRBV5-1 to TRBJ2-6; TRBD1 is a possible D gene (6 bases). Trimming stripped 4 bases from V and 0 bases from J, with 17 bases between. The CDR3 runs to 18 residues. Germline assignment: CDR1 SGHRS and CDR2 YFSETQ. CDR3 sequence reads: CASSGGQTLVSGANVLTF. The CDR3 bases are TGCGCCAGCAGCGGCGGACAGACCTTGGTCTCTGGGGCCAACGTCCTGACTTTC.

This clone appeared once. The V call is TRBV13, the J call TRBJ1-1; the match to TRBD1 covers 9 bases. J was trimmed by 6 bases and V by 5 bases; bases with no gene match: 7. The V gene's germline CDR1 is PRHDT and CDR2 FYEKMQ (reference sequence). This CDR3 has 14 amino acids. The CDR3 sequence: CASSATGGFPEAFF. Written as DNA, the CDR3 is TGTGCCAGCAGCGCCACAGGGGGCTTCCCTGAAGCTTTCTTT.

The CDR3 DNA reads as TGTGCCAGCACGGTTATGAGCGGGAGGGCCACGGGGGATACGCAGTATTTT. Protein sequence: CASTVMSGRATGDTQYF. The V call is TRBV2, the J call TRBJ2-3; TRBD2 matches 10 bases. This CDR3 spans 17 amino acids. Germline V gene sequence: CDR1 SNHLY, CDR2 FYNNEI. The ends lost 7 bases at V and 6 bases at J; junction bases unmatched: 16.

This clone was observed once. J is TRBJ2-7 and V is TRBV27; D perhaps matches TRBD1 (6 bases). This CDR3 is built from 16 residues. The ends were cut back, 5 bases at V and 1 base at J, with 18 bases in the middle. The V gene's germline CDR1 is MNHEY and CDR2 SMNVEV (reference sequence). The chain's CDR3 is CASSLSSGTLSYEQYF. DNA of the CDR3: TGTGCCAGCAGTCTTTCCTCCGGGACACTTTCCTACGAGCAGTACTTC.

The gene calls are TRBV6-1 and TRBJ1-3; 7 bases match TRBD1. The J segment lost 4 bases and the V segment lost 1 base, leaving 1 base of the junction unmatched. The germline gives CDR1 MNHNS, CDR2 SASEGT. The CDR3 runs to 14 residues. The CDR3 DNA is TGTGCCAGCAGTGAAGGGGACAGAGGAAACACCATATATTTT. Its protein product is CASSEGDRGNTIYF.

J is TRBJ2-2 and V is TRBV7-6; 8 nucleotides line up with TRBD1. This CDR3 contains 13 residues. The V and J ends lost 8 bases and 11 bases, in that order; junction bases with no gene match: 10. Per the germline V gene, CDR1 is SGHVS and CDR2 is FNYEAQ. The CDR3 DNA is TGTGCCAGCTCGGACAGGGCCTCTGAAGAGCTGTTTTTT. Protein sequence: CASSDRASEELFF.

V and J are TRBV5-5 and TRBJ1-4; maybe TRBD1 (6 bases). The CDR3 is made up of 14 amino acids. Germline V gives CDR1 SGHKS, CDR2 YYEKEE (reference sequence). V lost 2 bases and J 4 bases, leaving 9 bases between the germline ends. In nucleotides, the CDR3 is TGTGCCAGCAGCTTTTCAGGGGTTAATGAAAAACTGTTTTTT. It specifies CASSFSGVNEKLFF.

The CDR3 DNA follows: TGTGCCAGCAGCCTTGATACTAGCGGGAGGAACTCGCAGTATTTT. It specifies CASSLDTSGRNSQYF. V gene TRBV9 combines with J gene TRBJ2-3; TRBD2 aligns across 12 bases. The V gene end was trimmed by 4 bases and the J gene end by 10 bases; junction bases not matched to a gene: 10. The CDR3 sequence is 15 residues long. Germline-derived CDR1 and CDR2 are SGDLS and YYNGEE.

This sequence joins TRBV15 and TRBJ1-5, with unresolved D. Germline V lookup: CDR1 LNHNV, CDR2 YYDKDF (reference sequence). V dropped 0 bases and J dropped 0 bases, with 3 bases sitting between them. There are 14 residues in the CDR3. CDR3 residues: CATSRESSNQPQHF. The CDR3, as DNA: TGTGCCACCAGCAGAGAGAGTAGCAATCAGCCCCAGCATTTT.

The chain uses TRBV4-2 and TRBJ1-1, with 7 bases aligning to TRBD1. J was trimmed by 3 bases and V by 5 bases; bases with no gene match: 9. The CDR3 loop spans 15 amino acids. Looked up from germline, CDR1 is LGHNA and CDR2 is YNFKEQ. The CDR3 coding sequence is TGTGCCAGCAGCGCAGATACAGGGGCCGACACTGAAGCTTTCTTT. Amino acid sequence: CASSADTGADTEAFF.

The chain carries TRBV7-6 and TRBJ2-7; 7 nucleotides agree with TRBD2. Germline V gene data show CDR1 as SGHVS and CDR2 as FNYEAQ. Trimming cost V 2 bases and J 3 bases; bases outside gene matches: 7. The CDR3 is 15 amino acids. CDR3 DNA: TGTGCCAGCAGCTTATCTCCAGCGGGGTTCTACGAGCAGTACTTC. It is translated as CASSLSPAGFYEQYF.

The chain uses TRBV7-2 and TRBJ2-1; TRBD2 might be the D (6 bases). V was clipped by 6 bases and J by 6 bases, with 18 bases between them. The CDR3 spans 15 residues. Germline loops: CDR1 SGHTA, CDR2 FQGNSA. CDR3 bases: TGTGCCAGCAGGCGGTCGTGGCAGGGAGGCAATGAGCAGTTCTTC. This translates into CASRRSWQGGNEQFF.

With regard to this clone: The identical CDR3 is also encoded by other nucleotide sequences in the sample. CDR3 nucleotide sequence: TGTGCCAGTAGTATCCAGGGGCGCAATCAGCCCCAGCATTTT. Its translation: CASSIQGRNQPQHF. The J gene is TRBJ1-5, the V gene TRBV19; tentatively, D is TRBD1 (6 bases). The V gene's germline CDR1 is LNHDA and CDR2 SQIVND (reference sequence). The length of the CDR3 is 14 residues. V dropped 3 bases and J dropped 2 bases, with 8 bases sitting between them.

V is TRBV4-3 and J is TRBJ1-4; 7 bases align to TRBD1. This CDR3 comprises 16 residues. CDR1 is LGHNA, CDR2 YSLEER, per germline. V shed 2 bases, J shed 7 bases, and the junction held 10 bases outside the gene matches. The CDR3, as DNA: TGCGCCAGCAGCCAACTCACAGGGGTTTGGGGTGAAAAACTGTTTTTT. Protein product: CASSQLTGVWGEKLFF.

CDR3 nucleotides: TGTGCCAGCAGCAAAGTGGTCACGGGGACAAACACCGGGGAGCTGTTTTTT. Residues: CASSKVVTGTNTGELFF. This chain connects TRBV21-1 to TRBJ2-2; the table's D call TRBD1 went unverified against the DNA. TRBV21-1 is marked as a pseudogene. The CDR3 contains 17 residues.

The count of this clone is one. This chain connects TRBV7-6 to TRBJ2-7, with 7 bases identical to TRBD1. This CDR3 contains 14 residues. The V segment lost 4 bases and the J segment 5 bases; nucleotides outside the gene matches: 8. CDR1 is SGHVS, CDR2 FNYEAQ, per germline. CDR3 DNA sequence: TGTGCCAGCAGCTCCACAGGGGATGGCCACGAGCAGTACTTC. Protein sequence: CASSSTGDGHEQYF.

The CDR3 loop reads CASSQDLRGRAEAFF. The CDR3 nucleotides read TGTGCCAGCAGCCAAGATCTAAGGGGGCGAGCTGAAGCTTTCTTT. The rearrangement links TRBV4-2 to TRBJ1-1; 7 bases are a match to TRBD1. CDR1 and CDR2 (germline): LGHNA, YNFKEQ. The trim removed 0 bases at V and 6 bases at J, leaving 7 bases unmatched. CDR3 length: 15 residues.

This chain links TRBV7-9 with TRBJ2-7, with 7 bases lining up with TRBD1. This CDR3 is 13 amino acids long. Germline trimming cut 5 bases from V and 3 bases from J; bases unmatched to any gene: 4. Germline V gives CDR1 SEHNR, CDR2 FQNEAQ (reference sequence). The CDR3 DNA is TGTGCCAGCAGCCAGGGGGTGATCTACGAGCAGTACTTC. This sequence encodes CASSQGVIYEQYF.

This clone was seen once. The rearrangement uses TRBV6-5 and TRBJ2-7; no reliable D call. The CDR3 runs 12 residues. In germline, CDR1 is MNHEY, CDR2 SVGAGI. V lost 8 bases to trimming and J lost 0 bases, with 8 bases between them. This chain's CDR3 is CASQESSYEQYF. DNA of the CDR3: TGTGCCAGCCAGGAAAGCTCCTACGAGCAGTACTTC.

This clone came up a few times. This sequence joins TRBV4-1 and TRBJ1-6; 8 bases match TRBD1. Per germline, CDR1 MGHRA and CDR2 YSYEKL. This CDR3 spans 16 amino acids. Germline trimming cut 1 base from V and 9 bases from J; bases unmatched to any gene: 8. The CDR3 reads CASSQVRGQGSSPLHF. DNA of the CDR3: TGCGCCAGCAGCCAAGTTAGAGGACAGGGTAGTTCACCCCTCCACTTT.

This clone appeared a single time. The chain uses TRBV4-1 and TRBJ1-5, with 7 nucleotides matching TRBD1. The CDR3 sequence is 16 residues long. V lost 1 base and J lost 1; bases outside the gene matches: 4. The germline V gene encodes CDR1 MGHRA and CDR2 YSYEKL. The CDR3 coding sequence is TGCGCCAGCAGCCAAGGGACAGGTGGGAGCAATCAGCCCCAGCATTTT. Its translation: CASSQGTGGSNQPQHF.

This clone was observed a single time. The V and J genes are TRBV19 and TRBJ2-7; a weak D match, TRBD2 (6 bases). Between the trimmed V and J ends, which lost 3 bases and 3 bases, there was a span of 12 bases. This CDR3 spans 14 amino acids. The V gene's germline CDR1 is LNHDA and CDR2 SQIVND (reference sequence). The CDR3 nucleotides are TGTGCCAGTAGTATGTCCCAGGGAGGCTACGAGCAGTACTTC. Protein: CASSMSQGGYEQYF.

The chain links TRBV15 to TRBJ2-1; 7 bases align to TRBD1. This CDR3 contains 14 residues. The V gene's germline CDR1 is LNHNV and CDR2 YYDKDF (reference sequence). V was clipped by 5 bases and J by 9 bases; unmatched bases: 10. The CDR3 region is CATSFRQGKTEQFF. The CDR3 DNA reads TGTGCCACCAGCTTCCGACAGGGTAAGACTGAGCAGTTCTTC. The variable domain in full, completed from reference TRBV15 and TRBJ2-1, reads DAMVIQNPRYQVTQFGKPVTLSCSQTLNHNVMYWYQQKSSQAPKLLFHYYDKDFNNEADTPDNFQSRRPNTSFCFLDIRSPGLGDTAMYLCATSFRQGKTEQFFGPGTRLTVL.

The chain employs TRBV5-1 and TRBJ2-5; D perhaps matches TRBD2 (6 bases). The V and J ends lost 1 base and 3 bases respectively, with 10 bases between them. Germline V gene sequence: CDR1 SGHRS, CDR2 YFSETQ. This CDR3 contains 14 residues. The CDR3 is CASSLLASEETQYF. In DNA, the CDR3 is TGCGCCAGCAGCTTGTTGGCTAGCGAAGAGACCCAGTACTTC.